These 20 T cell receptor beta chains originate from one sample sequenced in a study of blood T cells in healthy people across ages. The second PCR ran about 6 to 12 cycles with a sample-barcoded 5' primer and J-beta primers. TCRdb independently ran MiXCR on the 5' RACE reads; one entry per CDR3 protein. The sample includes hundreds of thousands of distinct CDR3 sequences, roughly a quarter of them seen just once. These data were likewise used in another study, on T cells of mothers and their children.

Sequencing input: blood. Every receptor here comes from a boy younger than 10 in good health.

The CDR3 here is CSVYKYNEQFF. In DNA form, the CDR3 reads TGCAGCGTTTACAAATACAATGAGCAGTTCTTC. This chain uses TRBV29-1 with TRBJ2-1; D remains ambiguous. The CDR3 runs to 11 residues. Germline V gene data show CDR1 as SQVTM and CDR2 as ANQGSEA. Trimming took 5 bases from V and 4 from J, leaving 6 bases between them.

This clonotype turned up a few times. DNA for the CDR3: TGCGCCAGCAGCTTGTTCCAGGGGCGAATCAACACTGAAGCTTTCTTT. Translated: CASSLFQGRINTEAFF. This chain links TRBV5-1 with TRBJ1-1, with D perhaps TRBD1 (6 bases). Per germline, CDR1 SGHRS and CDR2 YFSETQ. Trimming left V 1 base short and J 2 bases short, with 15 bases between. CDR3 length: 16 amino acids.

This clonotype was seen ten or more times. This chain links TRBV3-1 with TRBJ2-5, with D possibly matching TRBD2 (5 bases). TRBJ2-7 matches the DNA end more closely, so the J call is doubtful. Germline V gene lookup returns CDR1 LGHDT and CDR2 YNNKEL (reference sequence). This CDR3 is 13 amino acids long. This chain's CDR3 is CASSRELAYEQYF. CDR3 coding DNA: TGTGCCAGCAGCCGGGAGTTAGCCTACGAGCAGTACTTC.

This clonotype was detected a few times. Relative to the germline gene, one junction end is altered; a read error may explain this. J is TRBJ1-4 and V is TRBV12-3 or TRBV12-4, with 9 nucleotides matching TRBD1. CDR3 length: 14 residues. CDR3 in DNA: TGTGCCGGCAGTACCCGGGACAGGGACGAAAAACTGTTTTTT. Its translation: CAGSTRDRDEKLFF.

This rearrangement joins TRBV20-1 to TRBJ1-3; 7 bases match TRBD1. CDR1 DFQATT and CDR2 SNEGSKA come from the germline V gene (reference sequence). The V gene end was trimmed by 3 bases and the J gene end by 9 bases; junction bases not matched to a gene: 11. The CDR3 contains 14 residues. This CDR3 reads CSARAGSQGSTIYF. DNA of the CDR3: TGCAGTGCTAGGGCAGGGTCACAGGGGAGCACCATATATTTT.

The chain recombines TRBV6-5 with TRBJ2-3; perhaps TRBD1 as D (6 bases). Trimming pared 7 bases from V and 6 bases from J, leaving 8 bases between. CDR3 size: 11 residues. Per the germline V gene, CDR1 is MNHEY and CDR2 is SVGAGI. The CDR3 region has the DNA TGTGCCAGCAACGACAGGGATACGCAGTATTTT. It translates to CASNDRDTQYF.

This clonotype was seen only a few times. The chain combines TRBV7-9 with TRBJ1-2; D might be TRBD1 (5 bases). Germline CDR1 and CDR2: SEHNR and FQNEAQ (reference sequence). The CDR3 spans 18 residues. The ends were cut back, 5 bases at V and 1 base at J, with 23 bases in the middle. The CDR3 DNA reads TGTGCCAGCAGCAGGCCGGGCCCAGGGTCGCTCAGTAACTATGGCTACACCTTC. Translating gives CASSRPGPGSLSNYGYTF. Variable domain in full (rest from reference TRBV7-9 and TRBJ1-2): DTGVSQNPRHKITKRGQNVTFRCDPISEHNRLYWYRQTLGQGPEFLTYFQNEAQLEKSRLLSDRFSAERPKGSFSTLEIQRTEQGDSAMYLCASSRPGPGSLSNYGYTFGSGTRLTVV.

This clonotype was counted only a few times. This chain joins TRBV10-3 and TRBJ2-5; D unclear. This CDR3 is built from 13 residues. Germline lookup yields CDR1 ENHRY and CDR2 SYGVKD. V was cut by 5 bases and J by 2 bases, with 9 bases left in between. CDR3 region: CAISIGLQETQYF. CDR3 DNA sequence: TGTGCCATCAGTATAGGGTTACAAGAGACCCAGTACTTC.

The V and J genes are TRBV11-2 and TRBJ1-1, with 8 positions matching TRBD1. The CDR3 covers 16 residues. V shed 4 bases and J 2 bases; nucleotides not matched to a gene: 9. The germline CDR1 and CDR2 sequences are SGHAT and FQNNGV. The DNA for the CDR3 is TGTGCCAGCAGCTATGATGACAGGGGCCCTAACACTGAAGCTTTCTTT. Translation gives CASSYDDRGPNTEAFF.

The V gene is TRBV20-1, the J gene TRBJ2-1; 8 nucleotides line up with TRBD2. V shed 3 bases and J 4 bases; nucleotides not matched to a gene: 5. The CDR3 loop spans 14 amino acids. Germline V CDR1 and CDR2: DFQATT, SNEGSKA (reference sequence). CDR3 amino acids: CSASRRGAYNEQFF. The CDR3 region has the DNA TGCAGTGCTAGCAGGCGGGGGGCTTACAATGAGCAGTTCTTC.

This clonotype was seen a handful of times. One end of the junction does not line up with germline, which may come from a read error. The V and J genes are TRBV7-7 and TRBJ2-1; TRBD1 agrees at 9 bases. Germline V gene lookup returns CDR1 SSHAT and CDR2 FNYEAQ (reference sequence). This CDR3 is built from 17 residues. The CDR3 is CASSFSPGDRAYNEQFF. Here the CDR3 DNA reads TGTGCTAGCAGCTTTTCCCCCGGGGACAGGGCCTACAATGAGCAGTTTTTC. Full variable domain (remainder filled in from reference TRBV7-7 and TRBJ2-1): GAGVSQSPRYKVTKRGQDVTLRCDPISSHATLYWYQQALGQGPEFLTYFNYEAQPDKSGLPSDRFSAERPEGSISTLTIQRTEQRDSAMYRCASSFSPGDRAYNEQFFGPGTRLTVL.

This clonotype showed up just a few times. This chain joins TRBV6-5 and TRBJ2-7, with D uncertain. Germline loops: CDR1 MNHEY, CDR2 SVGAGI. Between the trimmed V and J ends, which lost 10 bases and 4 bases, there was a span of 14 bases. The CDR3 is 12 residues long. CDR3 region: CATAPTIYEQYF. CDR3 coding DNA: TGTGCCACCGCACCTACAATTTACGAGCAGTACTTC.

This clonotype has more than one count but fewer than ten. This chain links TRBV3-1 with TRBJ2-5, with D hard to call. Trimming stripped 7 bases from V and 5 bases from J, with 8 bases between. CDR3 length equals 11 residues. Germline values: CDR1 LGHDT, CDR2 YNNKEL (reference sequence). The chain's CDR3 is CASTTGETQYF. The CDR3 nucleotides are TGTGCCAGCACTACCGGGGAGACCCAGTACTTC.

The gene calls are TRBV7-9 and TRBJ2-5; D ambiguous. The CDR3 is 15 amino acids. From germline, CDR1 is SEHNR and CDR2 FQNEAQ (reference sequence). Trimming shortened V by 5 bases and J by 5 bases, and 18 bases separated the two germline ends. Here the CDR3 reads CASSRAAVGWETQYF. The CDR3 DNA is TGTGCCAGCAGCCGCGCGGCGGTGGGATGGGAGACCCAGTACTTC.

This clonotype came up many times. V and J are TRBV5-6 and TRBJ2-2; no firm D call. The CDR3 covers 12 residues. Germline lookup yields CDR1 SGHDT and CDR2 YYEEEE. Deletions cut 0 bases from V and 4 bases from J, with 1 base between. The chain's CDR3 is CASSLATGELFF. The CDR3 DNA is TGTGCCAGCAGCTTGGCCACCGGGGAGCTGTTTTTT. Based on the CDR3 plus reference TRBV5-6 and TRBJ2-2, the full variable domain is DAGVTQSPTHLIKTRGQQVTLRCSPKSGHDTVSWYQQALGQGPQFIFQYYEEEERQRGNFPDRFSGHQFPNYSSELNVNALLLGDSALYLCASSLATGELFFGEGSRLTVL.

The V call is TRBV2, the J call TRBJ2-5; 7 bases align to TRBD1. The J call may not be correct, given that the DNA end is closer to TRBJ2-1. The germline V gene encodes CDR1 SNHLY and CDR2 FYNNEI. The length of the CDR3 is 13 residues. The CDR3 sequence: CASRKKGGVEQFF. The CDR3 bases are TGTGCCAGCAGAAAAAAAGGGGGCGTTGAGCAGTTCTTC.

The chain uses TRBV12-3 or TRBV12-4 and TRBJ1-1; D unclear. Between the trimmed V and J ends, which lost 2 bases and 3 bases, there was a span of 4 bases. CDR3 length equals 12 residues. In DNA, the CDR3 is TGTGCCAGCAGTTTAAGGTACACTGAAGCTTTCTTT. The encoded protein is CASSLRYTEAFF.

Notes on this clonotype: Likely a read error: the CDR3 ends without its conserved phenylalanine or tryptophan. The gene calls are TRBV4-1 and TRBJ1-6; possibly TRBD1 for D (6 bases). V lost 1 base, J lost 9 bases, and 10 bases lay in between. Germline-derived CDR1 and CDR2 are MGHRA and YSYEKL. The CDR3 runs to 14 residues. The chain's CDR3 is CASSQARGFSPLHS. CDR3 DNA: TGCGCCAGCAGCCAAGCTAGGGGGTTTTCACCCCTCCACTCT.

This clonotype appeared a few times. The rearrangement uses TRBV28 and TRBJ2-3; D is unclear. CDR3 length: 11 residues. Germline V gene lookup returns CDR1 MDHEN and CDR2 SYDVKM. Trimming shortened V by 8 bases and J by 6 bases, and 9 bases separated the two germline ends. The CDR3 DNA is TGTGCCAGCGGCCCCCCGGATACGCAGTATTTT. Its protein product is CASGPPDTQYF.

This clonotype has a count of ten or more. V is TRBV9 and J is TRBJ2-7; D is undetermined. Trimming shortened V by 0 bases and J by 0 bases, and 7 bases separated the two germline ends. CDR3 length: 14 amino acids. Germline-derived CDR1 and CDR2 are SGDLS and YYNGEE. The CDR3 region is CASSVDPSSYEQYF. Written as DNA, the CDR3 is TGTGCCAGCAGCGTAGACCCCTCCTCCTACGAGCAGTACTTC. The full variable domain, with the rest looked up from reference TRBV9 and TRBJ2-7, is DSGVTQTPKHLITATGQRVTLRCSPRSGDLSVYWYQQSLDQGLQFLIQYYNGEERAKGNILERFSAQQFPDLHSELNLSSLELGDSALYFCASSVDPSSYEQYFGPGTRLTVT.